The clone carrying this TCR beta chain showed up just a few times. Its antigen is not identified. The gene names here belong to mouse. The sequence runs out 4 residues before the end of the CDR3; the remainder is reconstructed from the germline J gene. The data originate from a study of CD8+ T cells in alopecia areata. About the study: The authors grafted skin from approximately 6-13-month-old C3H/HeJ donors with spontaneous alopecia onto roughly 6-10-week-old female C3H/HeJ mice. Overall study results and limits: Especially in alopecia totalis/universalis, lesional scalp showed greater clonality than normal scalp did.

The CDR3 has 12 residues. Germline assignment: CDR1 FNHDT and CDR2 SITEND (reference sequence). Researchers sorted pooled cutaneous lymph node cells on the basis of CD4, CD8alpha, NKG2D, NKG2ACE and other markers. Extraction and reverse transcription of RNA yielded cDNA as the sequencing template. Produced via immunoSEQ multiplex PCR; TCRdb's table is partial and in-frame only. The sample presents around 290,000 clones, none singletons. Sequencing was carried out using CD4+ T cells sorted from a lymph node. The receptor comes from a C3H/HeJ mouse with alopecia areata. MHC haplotype here: H2-k. This chain uses TRBV19 with TRBJ2-7; D is unresolved. The CDR3: CASSTDKYEQYF. CDR3 DNA (partial): TGTGCCAGCAGTACCGACAAATAT.